The clone carrying this T cell receptor (beta chain) occurred many times. What it recognizes is unknown. The data belong to a study of T cells in Graves' hyperthyroidism and ophthalmopathy. Notes on the study in general: Ophthalmopathy, which appeared later, was predicted by the model a median about 6 months before onset.

The authors deemed Graves' hyperthyroidism stable absent ophthalmopathy progression within 18 months. Patients aged 18 to 65 with hyperthyroidism were newly diagnosed, with duration under 2 months. Diagnosing involved the use of clinical symptoms, serum thyroxine and TRAb, thyroid ultrasound and orbital computed tomography. RNA transcripts were the template for amplifying TCR beta CDR3 regions. The study used the HTBI primer set for a first-round RT-PCR of the TCR CDR3. Each CDR3 protein gets one entry after TCRdb re-called the multiplex PCR reads with MiXCR. Altogether nearly 750,000 distinct CDR3 sequences are present, roughly 32% being singletons, with the ten largest covering less than 35%. CDR3 length equals 13 residues. V lost 3 bases to trimming and J lost 5 bases, with 13 bases between them. Germline loops: CDR1 DFQATT, CDR2 SNEGSKA (reference sequence).

The origin of this receptor is a middle-aged woman with Graves' hyperthyroidism. What was sequenced was blood. The V and J genes are TRBV20-1 and TRBJ1-2, with D uncertain. The CDR3 loop is CSASLTVDYGYTF. In DNA form, the CDR3 reads TGCAGTGCTAGTTTGACGGTTGATTATGGCTACACCTTC.